The 31 T cell receptor beta chains given below trace back to one sample, sequenced in a study of somatic mutations in cytotoxic T cells in rheumatoid arthritis (dated by TCRdb to the late 2010s). Receptors were amplified or captured by the immunoSEQ multiplex PCR assay. TCRdb's version of the immuneACCESS table is confined to in-frame rearrangements and falls short of the full clone set. An unresolved V gene accounts for under half of the shortfall where checked; the remainder is of unknown origin. The sample table holds about 10,000 clones, of which 60% to 80% were seen once. The top ten clones comprise about 21% of the sample. Sequenced material: CD8+ T cells sorted from blood. These receptors were obtained from a man in his fifties in good health.

This clone was seen a few times. The chain joins TRBV19 to TRBJ2-7; 10 bases agree with TRBD2. Unmatched junction bases numbered 3, after V lost 5 bases and J lost 2 bases. In germline, CDR1 is LNHDA, CDR2 SQIVND (reference sequence). CDR3 length: 14 residues. In DNA form, the CDR3 reads TGTGCCAGTAGTGACACTAGCGGGGCCTACGAGCAGTACTTC. Translated: CASSDTSGAYEQYF.

The chain has TRBV4-2 and TRBJ2-1, with D tentatively TRBD2 (5 bases). Looked up from germline, CDR1 is LGHNA and CDR2 is YNFKEQ. Trimming cost V 2 bases and J 0 bases, with 14 bases left between them. The CDR3 consists of 17 residues. The CDR3 is CASSQKIAPSSYNEQFF. CDR3 DNA: TGTGCCAGCAGCCAAAAGATAGCGCCGAGCTCCTACAATGAGCAGTTCTTC.

The CDR3 sequence is CASSIPGVGRTLAKNIQYF. The CDR3 nucleotides are TGTGCCAGCAGCATCCCAGGGGTAGGCCGGACGCTAGCCAAAAACATTCAGTACTTC. This sequence joins TRBV7-2 and TRBJ2-4, with a tentative D call TRBD1 (6 bases). The CDR3 is 19 amino acids. V lost 5 bases and J lost 0, with 23 bases in between. From germline, CDR1 is SGHTA and CDR2 FQGNSA. Full variable domain (missing parts from reference TRBV7-2 and TRBJ2-4): GAGVSQSPSNKVTEKGKDVELRCDPISGHTALYWYRQSLGQGLEFLIYFQGNSAPDKSGLPSDRFSAERTGGSVSTLTIQRTQQEDSAVYLCASSIPGVGRTLAKNIQYFGAGTRLSVL.

The chain recombines TRBV9 with TRBJ1-2; 7 nucleotides line up with TRBD1. The CDR3 covers 15 residues. In germline, CDR1 is SGDLS, CDR2 YYNGEE. V was clipped by 3 bases and J by 8 bases; unmatched bases: 13. The DNA of the CDR3 is TGTGCCAGCAGCGGGCCGAAGAAGGGGGCTCGGGGCTACACCTTC. Translated: CASSGPKKGARGYTF.

The chain is built from TRBV19 and TRBJ2-7; the D is unclear. The CDR3 has 13 residues. With 0 bases removed from V and 3 bases from J, the gap between germline ends came to 6 bases. Looked up from germline, CDR1 is LNHDA and CDR2 is SQIVND (reference sequence). The CDR3 reads CASSIDRGYEQYF. In DNA form, the CDR3 reads TGTGCCAGTAGTATAGATCGCGGCTACGAGCAGTACTTC.

This clone was seen more than once but under ten times. This chain uses TRBV2 with TRBJ2-7, with 8 bases matching TRBD1. The germline V gene has CDR1 SNHLY and CDR2 FYNNEI. V lost 6 bases, J lost 0 bases, and 10 bases stayed unmatched. This CDR3 contains 16 residues. CDR3 DNA: TGTGCCAGCAGGGATGTTTGGACAGGGAGCTCCTACGAGCAGTACTTC. It specifies CASRDVWTGSSYEQYF.

In this sample, this clone is medium-sized. The chain uses TRBV5-1 and TRBJ2-1; 10 nucleotides line up with TRBD2. This CDR3 has 14 amino acids. The junction had 2 bases not matched to a gene; V was cut back by 1 base and J by 7 bases. Germline lookup yields CDR1 SGHRS and CDR2 YFSETQ. The DNA of the CDR3 is TGCGCCAGCAGCTTGAGCGGGGGGGAGAATGAGCAGTTCTTC. The encoded protein is CASSLSGGENEQFF.

This rearrangement joins TRBV2 to TRBJ2-3; 12 bases match TRBD2. From germline, CDR1 is SNHLY and CDR2 FYNNEI. The junction had 9 bases not matched to a gene; V was cut back by 8 bases and J by 0 bases. This CDR3 has 17 amino acids. In DNA form, the CDR3 reads TGTGCCAGCGAGACTAGCGGGGGCCGTCCTAGCACAGATACGCAGTATTTT. Translated, it gives CASETSGGRPSTDTQYF.

V is TRBV7-9 and J is TRBJ2-7; no clear D. CDR3 length: 14 amino acids. Per germline, CDR1 SEHNR and CDR2 FQNEAQ (reference sequence). V was clipped by 5 bases and J by 2 bases, with 13 bases between them. CDR3: CASSPSSGPYEQYF. The CDR3 DNA reads TGTGCCAGCAGCCCCTCCAGTGGTCCCTACGAGCAGTACTTC.

The chain employs TRBV7-8 and TRBJ2-1; 8 bases agree with TRBD2. The CDR3 spans 16 residues. Germline assignment: CDR1 SGHVS and CDR2 FQNEAQ. Germline trimming cut 5 bases from V and 6 bases from J; bases unmatched to any gene: 12. Written as DNA, the CDR3 is TGTGCCAGCAGCAGATCCCGGGGGGGCCTGGGCAATGAGCAGTTCTTC. Translated, it gives CASSRSRGGLGNEQFF.

V usage is TRBV7-2 and J usage is TRBJ2-4, with a possible D match to TRBD2 (6 bases). CDR3 length equals 16 residues. The V gene lost 1 base and the J gene lost 2 bases, with 12 bases spanning the gap. Looked up from germline, CDR1 is SGHTA and CDR2 is FQGNSA. The CDR3 nucleotides are TGTGCCAGCAGCTTAGTATTGGGGGGTACCAAAAACATTCAGTACTTC. Its protein is CASSLVLGGTKNIQYF.

This chain uses TRBV6-5 with TRBJ2-1; TRBD2 agrees at 9 bases. The CDR3 is 16 amino acids. Germline loops: CDR1 MNHEY, CDR2 SVGAGI. The V and J ends lost 2 bases and 3 bases, in that order; junction bases with no gene match: 5. CDR3 protein: CASSYHSGGVYNEQFF. Written as DNA, the CDR3 is TGTGCCAGCAGTTACCATAGCGGGGGAGTCTACAATGAGCAGTTCTTC.

This clone was found once. The chain links TRBV5-5 to TRBJ2-3, with 10 bases identical to TRBD1. J gave up 4 bases and V 2 bases, and 7 bases lay outside the gene matches. The germline V gene has CDR1 SGHKS and CDR2 YYEKEE (reference sequence). CDR3 length: 16 amino acids. CDR3 nucleotide sequence: TGTGCCAGCAGCTTTCGACAGGGGGCTGGCGCAGATACGCAGTATTTT. Translating it yields CASSFRQGAGADTQYF.

The chain couples TRBV7-9 to TRBJ2-1, with TRBD2 identical over 8 bases. Unmatched junction bases numbered 11, after V lost 4 bases and J lost 12 bases. The V gene's germline CDR1 is SEHNR and CDR2 FQNEAQ (reference sequence). The CDR3 covers 14 residues. As DNA, the CDR3 is TGTGCCAGCAGCTCGATTAGCGGGACACTGGGGCAGTTCTTC. This encodes CASSSISGTLGQFF.

This chain uses TRBV11-1 with TRBJ2-3; unclear D gene. Germline V lookup: CDR1 SGHAT, CDR2 FQDESV (reference sequence). Trimming removed 5 bases at V and 0 bases at J, with 12 bases between. The CDR3 contains 15 residues. The CDR3 region is CASSPAYRSTDTQYF. CDR3 nucleotides: TGTGCCAGCAGCCCCGCGTACCGGAGCACAGATACGCAGTATTTT.

This chain uses TRBV27 with TRBJ1-4; 7 positions agree with TRBD1. The CDR3 loop spans 17 amino acids. V dropped 3 bases and J dropped 8; count of bases not matched to a gene: 15. Per the germline V gene, CDR1 is MNHEY and CDR2 is SMNVEV (reference sequence). The CDR3 protein is CASSFISPTGHWEKLFF. In DNA form, the CDR3 reads TGTGCCAGCAGTTTTATCTCCCCGACAGGGCATTGGGAAAAACTGTTTTTT.

The chain uses TRBV6-1 and TRBJ2-7; 12 nucleotides align to TRBD1. This CDR3 region has 16 residues. Germline lookup yields CDR1 MNHNS and CDR2 SASEGT. V lost 2 bases to trimming and J lost 6 bases; unmatched junction nucleotides: 8. CDR3: CASSEYPGQGAGEQYF. CDR3 nucleotides: TGTGCCAGCAGTGAATACCCGGGACAGGGGGCGGGCGAGCAGTACTTC.

The gene calls are TRBV10-3 and TRBJ1-1, with 8 bases that match TRBD1. CDR1 and CDR2 from the germline V gene are ENHRY and SYGVKD. The CDR3 loop spans 12 amino acids. J was trimmed by 5 bases and V by 11 bases; bases with no gene match: 7. As DNA, the CDR3 is TGTGCCTCCAGGGGGCCGCGGACTGAAGCTTTCTTT. It translates to CASRGPRTEAFF.

The rearrangement joins TRBV28 to TRBJ2-3; D may be TRBD2 (6 bases). Trimming took 7 bases from V and 0 from J, leaving 17 bases between them. Germline values: CDR1 MDHEN, CDR2 SYDVKM. This CDR3 has 16 residues. CDR3 sequence (DNA): TGTGCCAGCACTTATCGGGGCGGGATAAGCACAGATACGCAGTATTTT. Translating gives CASTYRGGISTDTQYF. Together with reference TRBV28 and TRBJ2-3, the CDR3 gives the full variable domain: DVKVTQSSRYLVKRTGEKVFLECVQDMDHENMFWYRQDPGLGLRLIYFSYDVKMKEKGDIPEGYSVSREKKERFSLILESASTNQTSMYLCASTYRGGISTDTQYFGPGTRLTVL.

As concerns this clone: Compared with germline, one end of the junction differs, possibly owing to a read error. The sample carries other DNA sequences with the same CDR3. The chain is built from TRBV4-1 and TRBJ2-7, with 7 bases matching TRBD1. Germline CDR1 MGHRA, CDR2 YSYEKL. The CDR3 spans 15 residues. The CDR3 DNA sequence: TGTGCCAGCAGCCAGACCGGGACAGTCCTGATGGGGCAGTACTTC. Amino acids: CASSQTGTVLMGQYF.

This chain connects TRBV9 to TRBJ2-2; 8 bases are shared with TRBD1. The CDR3 loop spans 15 amino acids. The J segment lost 5 bases and the V segment lost 1 base, leaving 4 bases of the junction unmatched. In germline, CDR1 is SGDLS, CDR2 YYNGEE. CDR3 coding DNA: TGTGCCAGCAGCGTACTACAGGGGGGTACCGGGGAGCTGTTTTTT. Encoded protein: CASSVLQGGTGELFF.

The chain recombines TRBV9 with TRBJ2-1, with 9 positions matching TRBD2. V was clipped by 0 bases and J by 8 bases; unmatched bases: 6. There are 15 residues in the CDR3. The germline CDR1 and CDR2 sequences are SGDLS and YYNGEE. The CDR3 bases are TGTGCCAGCAGCGTAGGCGGGAGGGCCTTGGATGAGCAGTTCTTC. It is translated as CASSVGGRALDEQFF.

This clone was observed a single time. The chain couples TRBV4-3 to TRBJ2-3; 9 bases align to TRBD1. The germline V gene encodes CDR1 LGHNA and CDR2 YSLEER. The CDR3 runs 17 residues. V trimming: 1 base; J trimming: 4 bases; junction bases outside the gene matches: 9. CDR3 coding DNA: TGCGCCAGCAGCCAAGCATATCGGGACAGGGCTGCAGATACGCAGTATTTT. It yields the protein CASSQAYRDRAADTQYF.

The rearrangement uses TRBV9 and TRBJ2-1; TRBD2 agrees at 7 bases. V was pared by 1 base and J by 14 bases, with 3 bases of the junction left unmatched. Germline CDR1 is SGDLS and CDR2 is YYNGEE. This CDR3 contains 11 residues. In nucleotides, the CDR3 is TGTGCCAGCAGCGTACGGGGGGAGAAGTTCTTC. Protein product: CASSVRGEKFF.

The chain carries TRBV13 and TRBJ1-5; 12 bases match TRBD1. CDR3 length: 17 residues. The V and J ends lost 0 bases and 5 bases, in that order; junction bases with no gene match: 5. Germline V gene data show CDR1 as PRHDT and CDR2 as FYEKMQ (reference sequence). The CDR3 DNA follows: TGTGCCAGCAGCTTAGGGGGGACAGGGGGCCCGCATCAGCCCCAGCATTTT. Translation gives CASSLGGTGGPHQPQHF.

This chain uses TRBV9 with TRBJ2-7, with 9 bases aligning to TRBD2. The V gene's germline CDR1 is SGDLS and CDR2 YYNGEE. The length of the CDR3 is 14 residues. V dropped 0 bases and J dropped 2; count of bases not matched to a gene: 0. The CDR3 DNA reads as TGTGCCAGCAGCGTAGGCGGGGGGGCCTACGAGCAGTACTTC. Translation: CASSVGGGAYEQYF.

The table lists this clone with a count of one. The chain carries TRBV23-1 and TRBJ2-7, with a weak D call TRBD1 (6 bases). TRBV23-1 is identified as an open reading frame with a role that is uncertain. The CDR3 covers 15 residues. The V end lost 2 bases, the J end lost 0 bases, and 11 bases lay between the germline ends. The CDR3 DNA reads TGCGCCAGCAGTCAACCGGACAGCAGCTCCTACGAGCAGTACTTC. It translates to CASSQPDSSSYEQYF.

The chain uses TRBV16 and TRBJ2-1, with TRBD2 matching over 7 bases. This CDR3 spans 14 amino acids. Germline assignment: CDR1 KGHSY and CDR2 FQNENV. Trimming cost V 2 bases and J 9 bases; bases outside gene matches: 7. In nucleotides, the CDR3 is TGTGCCAGCAGCCAAAGGGCAGGGACTATTGAGCAGTTCTTC. This sequence encodes CASSQRAGTIEQFF.

The chain has TRBV28 and TRBJ2-2; tentatively, D is TRBD1 (5 bases). Germline CDR1 and CDR2: MDHEN and SYDVKM. The CDR3 sequence is 19 residues long. V was cut by 7 bases and J by 1 base, with 25 bases left in between. The CDR3 protein is CASTHRQLVSVRNTGELFF. In DNA form, the CDR3 reads TGTGCCAGCACCCACAGGCAACTTGTTTCTGTCCGGAACACCGGGGAGCTGTTTTTT.

The genes are TRBV5-6 and TRBJ2-7, with 8 bases that match TRBD1. Germline CDR1 SGHDT, CDR2 YYEEEE. V dropped 2 bases and J dropped 0; count of bases not matched to a gene: 4. The CDR3 totals 15 residues. The CDR3 DNA reads as TGTGCCAGCAGCTTTATTACAGGGGGCTCCTACGAGCAGTACTTC. Amino acids: CASSFITGGSYEQYF.

The CDR3: CAKTRGDEQFF. The CDR3 DNA is TGTGCCAAGACTAGGGGCGATGAGCAGTTCTTC. The chain carries TRBV7-9 and TRBJ2-1; a possible D gene is TRBD2 (6 bases). V was pared by 10 bases and J by 8 bases, with 12 bases between. The CDR3 is made up of 11 amino acids. The germline CDR1 and CDR2 sequences are SEHNR and FQNEAQ (reference sequence). The full variable domain, in which reference TRBV7-9 and TRBJ2-1 provide the parts outside the CDR3, is DTGVSQNPRHKITKRGQNVTFRCDPISEHNRLYWYRQTLGQGPEFLTYFQNEAQLEKSRLLSDRFSAERPKGSFSTLEIQRTEQGDSAMYLCAKTRGDEQFFGPGTRLTVL.